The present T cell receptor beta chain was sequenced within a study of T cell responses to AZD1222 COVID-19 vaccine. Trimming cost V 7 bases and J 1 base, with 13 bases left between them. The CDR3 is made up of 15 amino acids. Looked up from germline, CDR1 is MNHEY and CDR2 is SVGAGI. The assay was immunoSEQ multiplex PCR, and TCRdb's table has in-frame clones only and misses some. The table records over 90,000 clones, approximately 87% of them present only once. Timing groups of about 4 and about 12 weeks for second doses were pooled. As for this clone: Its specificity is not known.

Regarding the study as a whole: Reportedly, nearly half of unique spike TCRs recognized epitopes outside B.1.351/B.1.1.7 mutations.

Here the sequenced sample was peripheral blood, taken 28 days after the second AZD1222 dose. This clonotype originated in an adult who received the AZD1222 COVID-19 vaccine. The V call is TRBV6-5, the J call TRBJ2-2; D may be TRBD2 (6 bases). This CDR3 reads CASNSPGENTGELFF. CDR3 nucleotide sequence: TGTGCCAGCAATTCACCGGGAGAGAACACCGGGGAGCTGTTTTTT.